This T cell receptor beta chain originates from a study of blood T cell repertoires in COVID-19. Turning to the study itself: From the United States, Italy and Spain came samples of acute and convalescent COVID-19. T cells, B-cell-depleted T cells, or PBMCs supplied cDNA or gDNA.

The CDR3 runs to 16 residues. CDR1 is MNHEY, CDR2 SVGEGT, per germline. Deletions cut 6 bases from V and 5 bases from J, with 22 bases between. In the source study's methods: It was from reference gene primer amplification that nucleated cell counts were estimated. TCRdb keeps only in-frame clones here, not all; method: immunoSEQ multiplex PCR. Clone size and the V and J calls come from that table; the DNA yielded D and trimming. Here the sample spans about 120,000 clones, around 79% being singletons. The TCR sequence derives from a man between 65 and 85 years old with acute or convalescent COVID-19. Specimen: peripheral blood. This sequence joins TRBV6-2 or TRBV6-3 and TRBJ1-1, with D tentatively TRBD1 (6 bases). The CDR3 region has the DNA TGTGCCAGCAGCACCGCTGACAGGTCGAGGGTAACTGAAGCTTTCTTT. Translated: CASSTADRSRVTEAFF.